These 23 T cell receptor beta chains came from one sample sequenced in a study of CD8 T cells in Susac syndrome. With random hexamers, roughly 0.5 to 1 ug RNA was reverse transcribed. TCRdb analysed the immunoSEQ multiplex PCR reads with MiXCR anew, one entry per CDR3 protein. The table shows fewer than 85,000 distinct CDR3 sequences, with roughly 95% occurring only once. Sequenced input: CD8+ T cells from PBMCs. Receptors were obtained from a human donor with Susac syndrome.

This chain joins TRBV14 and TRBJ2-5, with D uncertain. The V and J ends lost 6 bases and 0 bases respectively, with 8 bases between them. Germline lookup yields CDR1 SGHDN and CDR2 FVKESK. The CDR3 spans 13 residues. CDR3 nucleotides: TGTGCCAGCAGGGAGATGTACCAAGAGACCCAGTACTTC. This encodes CASREMYQETQYF.

This CDR3 is CASSYGSGGAWELFF. The CDR3 coding sequence is TGTGCCAGCAGTTACGGGAGCGGGGGGGCCTGGGAGCTGTTTTTT. This sequence joins TRBV6-5 and TRBJ2-2, with 10 bases identical to TRBD2. The germline CDR1 and CDR2 sequences are MNHEY and SVGAGI. V was clipped by 2 bases and J by 9 bases; unmatched bases: 6. This CDR3 comprises 15 residues.

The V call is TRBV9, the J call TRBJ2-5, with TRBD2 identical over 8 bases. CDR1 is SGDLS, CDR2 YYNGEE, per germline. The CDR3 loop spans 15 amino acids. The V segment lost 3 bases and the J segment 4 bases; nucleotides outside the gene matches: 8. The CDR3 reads CASSASGSGGETQYF. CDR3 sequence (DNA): TGTGCCAGCAGCGCCAGCGGGAGTGGAGGAGAGACCCAGTACTTC.

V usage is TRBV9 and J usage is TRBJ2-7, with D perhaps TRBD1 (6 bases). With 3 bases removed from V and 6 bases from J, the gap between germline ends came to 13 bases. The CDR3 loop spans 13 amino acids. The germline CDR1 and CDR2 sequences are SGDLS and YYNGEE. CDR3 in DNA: TGTGCCAGCAGCGACGGACAGCTTGGCGAGCAGTACTTC. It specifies CASSDGQLGEQYF.

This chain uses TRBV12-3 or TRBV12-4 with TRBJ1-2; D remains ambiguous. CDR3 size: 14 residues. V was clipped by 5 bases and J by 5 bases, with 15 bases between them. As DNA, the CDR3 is TGTGCCAGCAGTCACGGACCCACGAAGTATGGCTACACCTTC. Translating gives CASSHGPTKYGYTF.

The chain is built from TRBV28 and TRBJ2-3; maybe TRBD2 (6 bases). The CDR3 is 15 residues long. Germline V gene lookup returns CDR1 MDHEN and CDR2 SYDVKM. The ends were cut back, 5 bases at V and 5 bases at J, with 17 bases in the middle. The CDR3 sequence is CASSPVSGGVDTQYF. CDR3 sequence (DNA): TGTGCCAGCAGTCCCGTTTCCGGGGGAGTAGATACGCAGTATTTT.

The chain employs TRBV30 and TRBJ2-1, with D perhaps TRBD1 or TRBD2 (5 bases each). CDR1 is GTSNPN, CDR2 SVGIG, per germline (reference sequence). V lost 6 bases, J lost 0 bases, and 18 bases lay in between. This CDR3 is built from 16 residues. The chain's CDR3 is CACLKRDPYSYNEQFF. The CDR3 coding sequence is TGTGCCTGCCTGAAACGGGACCCTTACTCCTACAATGAGCAGTTCTTC.

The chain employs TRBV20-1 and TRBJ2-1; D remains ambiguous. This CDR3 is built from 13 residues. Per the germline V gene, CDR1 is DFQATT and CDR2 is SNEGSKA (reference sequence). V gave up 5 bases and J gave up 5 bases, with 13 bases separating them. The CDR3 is CSALPPRDNEQFF. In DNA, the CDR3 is TGCAGTGCTCTTCCCCCTCGGGACAATGAGCAGTTCTTC.

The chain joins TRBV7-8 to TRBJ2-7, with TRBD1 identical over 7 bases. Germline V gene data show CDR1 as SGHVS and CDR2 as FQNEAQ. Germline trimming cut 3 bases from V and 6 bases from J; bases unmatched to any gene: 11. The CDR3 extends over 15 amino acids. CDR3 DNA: TGTGCCAGCAGCTTTAAGACAGGGAACCCTCCCGAGCAGTACTTC. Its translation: CASSFKTGNPPEQYF.

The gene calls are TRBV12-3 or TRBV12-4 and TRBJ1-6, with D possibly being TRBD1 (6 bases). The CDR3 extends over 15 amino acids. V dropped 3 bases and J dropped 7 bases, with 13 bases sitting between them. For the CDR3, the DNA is TGTGCCAGCAGTTTCACAGGGCTGGGCAATTCACCCCTCCACTTT. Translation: CASSFTGLGNSPLHF.

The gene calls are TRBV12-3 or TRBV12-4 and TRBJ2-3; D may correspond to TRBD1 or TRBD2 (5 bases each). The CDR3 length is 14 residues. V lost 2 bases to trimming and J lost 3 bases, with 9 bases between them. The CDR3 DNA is TGTGCCAGCAGTTTACTGGGGGTTACAGATACGCAGTATTTT. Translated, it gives CASSLLGVTDTQYF.

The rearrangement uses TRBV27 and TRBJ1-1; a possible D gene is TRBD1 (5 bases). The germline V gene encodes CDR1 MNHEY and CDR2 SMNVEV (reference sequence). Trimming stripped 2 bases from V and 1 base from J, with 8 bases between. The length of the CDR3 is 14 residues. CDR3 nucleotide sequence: TGTGCCAGCAGTTTACAGGGCAGGAACACTGAAGCTTTCTTT. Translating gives CASSLQGRNTEAFF.

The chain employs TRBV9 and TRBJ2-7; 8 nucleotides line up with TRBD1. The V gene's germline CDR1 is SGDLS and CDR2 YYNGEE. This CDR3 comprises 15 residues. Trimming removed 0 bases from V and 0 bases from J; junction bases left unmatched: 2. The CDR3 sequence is CASSVETGVSYEQYF. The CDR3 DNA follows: TGTGCCAGCAGCGTAGAGACAGGGGTCTCCTACGAGCAGTACTTC.

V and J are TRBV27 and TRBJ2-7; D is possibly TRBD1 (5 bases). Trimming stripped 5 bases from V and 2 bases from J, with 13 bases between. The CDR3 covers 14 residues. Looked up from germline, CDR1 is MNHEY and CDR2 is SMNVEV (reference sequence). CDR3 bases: TGTGCCAGCAGTCCCTCAGTAGGGGCCTACGAGCAGTACTTC. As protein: CASSPSVGAYEQYF.

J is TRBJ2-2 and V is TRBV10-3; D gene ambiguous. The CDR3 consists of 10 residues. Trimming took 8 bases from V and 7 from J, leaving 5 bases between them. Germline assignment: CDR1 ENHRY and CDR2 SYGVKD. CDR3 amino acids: CAIGGGELFF. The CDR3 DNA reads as TGTGCCATCGGCGGCGGGGAGCTGTTTTTT.

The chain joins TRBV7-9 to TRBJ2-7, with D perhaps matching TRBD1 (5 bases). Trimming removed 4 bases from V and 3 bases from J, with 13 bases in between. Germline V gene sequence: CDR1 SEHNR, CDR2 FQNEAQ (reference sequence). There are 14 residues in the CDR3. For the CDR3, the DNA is TGTGCCAGCAGCTCGACAGAGGCGGACTACGAGCAGTACTTC. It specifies CASSSTEADYEQYF.

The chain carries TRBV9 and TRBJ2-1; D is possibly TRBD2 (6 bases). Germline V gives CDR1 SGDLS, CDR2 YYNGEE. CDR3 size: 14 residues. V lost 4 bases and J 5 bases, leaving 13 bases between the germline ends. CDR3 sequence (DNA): TGTGCCAGCAGCATCCGGGAGCCTGACAATGAGCAGTTCTTC. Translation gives CASSIREPDNEQFF.

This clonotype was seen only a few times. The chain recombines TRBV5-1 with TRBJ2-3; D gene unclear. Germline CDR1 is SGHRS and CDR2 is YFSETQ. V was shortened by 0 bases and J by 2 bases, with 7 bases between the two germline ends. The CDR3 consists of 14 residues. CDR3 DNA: TGCGCCAGCAGCTTGGTCGTCGTCACAGATACGCAGTATTTT. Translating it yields CASSLVVVTDTQYF.

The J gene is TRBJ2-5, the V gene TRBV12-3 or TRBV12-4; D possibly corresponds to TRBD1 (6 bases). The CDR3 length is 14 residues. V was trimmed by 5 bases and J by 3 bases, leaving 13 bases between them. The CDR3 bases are TGTGCCAGCAGTCCGCCGGGACAAGAAGAGACCCAGTACTTC. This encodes CASSPPGQEETQYF.

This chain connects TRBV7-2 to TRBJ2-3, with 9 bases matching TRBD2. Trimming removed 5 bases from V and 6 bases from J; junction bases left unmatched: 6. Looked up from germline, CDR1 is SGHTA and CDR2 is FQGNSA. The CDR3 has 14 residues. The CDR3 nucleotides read TGTGCCAGCAGCCTGGGACTAGCTTTGGATACGCAGTATTTT. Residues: CASSLGLALDTQYF.

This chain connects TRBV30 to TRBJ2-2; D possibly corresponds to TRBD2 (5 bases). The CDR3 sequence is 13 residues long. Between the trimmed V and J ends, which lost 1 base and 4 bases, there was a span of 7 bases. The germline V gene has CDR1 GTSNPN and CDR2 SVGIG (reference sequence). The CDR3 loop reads CAWSGGFTGELFF. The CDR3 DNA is TGTGCCTGGAGTGGAGGGTTCACCGGGGAGCTGTTTTTT.

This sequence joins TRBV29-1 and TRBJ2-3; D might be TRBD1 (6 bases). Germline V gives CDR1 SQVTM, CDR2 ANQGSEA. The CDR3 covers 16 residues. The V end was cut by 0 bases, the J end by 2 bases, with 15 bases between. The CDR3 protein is CSVEDWWGQYTDTQYF. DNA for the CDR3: TGCAGCGTTGAAGATTGGTGGGGGCAATACACAGATACGCAGTATTTT.

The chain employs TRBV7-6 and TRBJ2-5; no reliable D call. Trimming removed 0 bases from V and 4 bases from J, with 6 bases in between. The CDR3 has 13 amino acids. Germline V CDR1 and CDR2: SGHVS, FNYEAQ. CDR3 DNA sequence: TGTGCCAGCAGCTTAGCGCAGGCAGAGACCCAGTACTTC. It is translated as CASSLAQAETQYF.